These 27 T cell receptor beta chains share one sample of origin, sequenced in a study of T cells in Graves' hyperthyroidism and ophthalmopathy. Amplification yielded TCR beta CDR3 regions, with RNA transcripts as the source. When the TCR CDR3 underwent first-round RT-PCR, the HTBI primer set was used. Each CDR3 protein gets one entry after TCRdb re-called the multiplex PCR reads with MiXCR. In the table there are 500,000 or so distinct CDR3 sequences, around 16% of which are singletons. Sequenced input: blood. Receptors originate from a woman aged 25 to 39 with Graves' ophthalmopathy.

This clonotype was recorded many times. This chain links TRBV27 with TRBJ2-7; perhaps TRBD1 as D (5 bases). V lost 6 bases, J lost 4 bases, and 10 bases lay in between. This CDR3 is built from 12 residues. Germline V gene data show CDR1 as MNHEY and CDR2 as SMNVEV (reference sequence). CDR3 amino acids: CASRVGPYEQYF. The CDR3 DNA reads as TGTGCCAGCAGGGTGGGGCCATACGAGCAGTACTTC.

This clonotype was seen many times. V gene TRBV2 combines with J gene TRBJ2-7, with unresolved D. This CDR3 region has 8 residues. Germline CDR1 is SNHLY and CDR2 is FYNNEI. Trimming removed 10 bases from V and 6 bases from J, with 4 bases in between. In nucleotides, the CDR3 is TGTGCCACTACCGAGCAGTACTTC. Amino acid sequence: CATTEQYF.

There are many counts of this clonotype. V usage is TRBV20-1 and J usage is TRBJ2-3; 10 bases are shared with TRBD2. Unmatched junction bases numbered 6, after V lost 0 bases and J lost 6 bases. In germline, CDR1 is DFQATT, CDR2 SNEGSKA (reference sequence). The CDR3 runs to 15 residues. The CDR3 coding sequence is TGCAGTGCTAGAGAGTCGGCTAGCGGGGGTGATACGCAGTATTTT. It specifies CSARESASGGDTQYF.

This clonotype has more than one count but fewer than ten. The V call is TRBV13, the J call TRBJ2-2; 9 bases are a match to TRBD1. CDR1 is PRHDT and CDR2 is FYEKMQ in the germline V gene (reference sequence). This CDR3 has 16 amino acids. V shed 5 bases and J 3 bases; nucleotides not matched to a gene: 7. The CDR3 loop is CASSPRTGVDTGELFF. CDR3 sequence (DNA): TGTGCCAGCAGCCCTAGGACAGGGGTTGACACCGGGGAGCTGTTTTTT.

This sequence joins TRBV12-3 or TRBV12-4 and TRBJ1-5, with D maybe TRBD1 (5 bases). The V and J ends lost 1 base and 7 bases respectively, with 11 bases between them. The CDR3 consists of 14 residues. The DNA for the CDR3 is TGTGCCAGCAGTTTAGGGGGGAGCAGCCAGCCCCAGCATTTT. This gives the protein CASSLGGSSQPQHF.

In its sample, this clonotype was seen many times. This chain uses TRBV28 with TRBJ2-1, with 7 bases fitting TRBD2. CDR1 is MDHEN and CDR2 is SYDVKM in the germline V gene. J was trimmed by 4 bases and V by 7 bases; bases with no gene match: 16. The CDR3 consists of 17 residues. CDR3 in DNA: TGTGCCAGCACCCACTACCGGGGGGAACTACTTTACAATGAGCAGTTCTTC. Its translation is CASTHYRGELLYNEQFF.

The chain has TRBV5-1 and TRBJ2-2; D gene unclear. The CDR3 has 13 amino acids. Germline-derived CDR1 and CDR2 are SGHRS and YFSETQ. V lost 5 bases and J 3 bases, leaving 8 bases between the germline ends. The CDR3 DNA is TGCGCCAGCAGGGGGTTCGACACCGGGGAGCTGTTTTTT. The encoded protein is CASRGFDTGELFF.

This clonotype was seen many times. This sequence joins TRBV7-2 and TRBJ2-1, with 7 bases fitting TRBD2. Unmatched junction bases numbered 4, after V lost 1 base and J lost 4 bases. This CDR3 is 15 amino acids long. Germline CDR1 and CDR2: SGHTA and FQGNSA. CDR3 sequence (DNA): TGTGCCAGCAGCTTAGGAACTAGCGCTTACAATGAGCAGTTCTTC. Protein sequence: CASSLGTSAYNEQFF.

This clonotype was recorded many times. The gene calls are TRBV29-1 and TRBJ2-7, with no clear D. CDR1 is SQVTM and CDR2 is ANQGSEA in the germline V gene. V lost 4 bases, J lost 3 bases, and 22 bases lay in between. The CDR3 totals 16 residues. The CDR3 bases are TGCAGCGTTGCCTTTTCGCTAGGGCTCAGAATCTACGAGCAGTACTTC. Its protein is CSVAFSLGLRIYEQYF.

The chain is built from TRBV6-2 or TRBV6-3 and TRBJ2-3; 12 nucleotides line up with TRBD1. Losses at the gene ends were 2 bases for V and 1 base for J; bases not matched to a gene: 4. The CDR3 consists of 17 residues. Germline CDR1 MNHEY, CDR2 SVGEGT. DNA for the CDR3: TGTGCCAGCAGTTACGGGACAGGGGGCGTCGGCACAGATACGCAGTATTTT. Amino acid sequence: CASSYGTGGVGTDTQYF.

The sample holds many counts of this clonotype. The chain employs TRBV12-3 or TRBV12-4 and TRBJ1-4; the D is unclear. The CDR3 consists of 12 residues. V was cut by 5 bases and J by 8 bases, with 9 bases left in between. As DNA, the CDR3 is TGTGCCAGCAGTCCGCAGTCGGAAAAACTGTTTTTT. The encoded protein is CASSPQSEKLFF.

This clonotype was recorded at least ten times. The V and J genes are TRBV20-1 and TRBJ2-5; 11 nucleotides agree with TRBD2. The CDR3 runs 15 residues. Germline lookup yields CDR1 DFQATT and CDR2 SNEGSKA (reference sequence). V shed 2 bases and J 2 bases; nucleotides not matched to a gene: 4. The CDR3 here is CSARPGLAVQETQYF. The CDR3 coding sequence is TGCAGTGCTAGACCGGGACTAGCGGTTCAAGAGACCCAGTACTTC.

There are many counts of this clonotype. The gene calls are TRBV5-5 and TRBJ2-3; D may be TRBD2 (6 bases). Looked up from germline, CDR1 is SGHKS and CDR2 is YYEKEE (reference sequence). V was trimmed by 7 bases and J by 4 bases, leaving 22 bases between them. The length of the CDR3 is 16 residues. CDR3 sequence (DNA): TGTGCCAGCTACTCTACCCAATCGGGGGTGGCAGATACGCAGTATTTT. Translating it yields CASYSTQSGVADTQYF.

This clonotype was seen a handful of times. V is TRBV6-1 and J is TRBJ1-5; 9 bases align to TRBD1. The V gene's germline CDR1 is MNHNS and CDR2 SASEGT. The CDR3 runs to 16 residues. The V gene end was trimmed by 6 bases and the J gene end by 3 bases; junction bases not matched to a gene: 9. The CDR3 nucleotides are TGTGCCAGCAGATCGACAGGGGGTAATGTCAATCAGCCCCAGCATTTT. Translation: CASRSTGGNVNQPQHF.

This chain uses TRBV27 with TRBJ2-2, with a tentative D call TRBD2 (6 bases). Germline V gene sequence: CDR1 MNHEY, CDR2 SMNVEV (reference sequence). The CDR3 has 14 amino acids. The germline V and J ends were trimmed by 5 bases and 6 bases, with 13 bases remaining between them. The CDR3 bases are TGTGCCAGCAGTGGAGGGTCAAGGTCCGGGGAGCTGTTTTTT. Translating gives CASSGGSRSGELFF.

This clonotype was observed many times. The V and J genes are TRBV5-1 and TRBJ2-2; 9 nucleotides align to TRBD1. The V gene end was trimmed by 4 bases and the J gene end by 7 bases; junction bases not matched to a gene: 8. The germline V gene has CDR1 SGHRS and CDR2 YFSETQ. CDR3 size: 15 residues. The CDR3 spells CASSPGQGKDGELFF. The CDR3, as DNA: TGCGCCAGCAGCCCAGGACAGGGGAAGGACGGGGAGCTGTTTTTT.

V usage is TRBV10-3 and J usage is TRBJ2-7, with D possibly TRBD1 on 6 matching bases. This CDR3 has 16 amino acids. Looked up from germline, CDR1 is ENHRY and CDR2 is SYGVKD. Trimming removed 0 bases at V and 2 bases at J, with 14 bases between. The CDR3 sequence: CAISESGTTGAYEQYF. The DNA for the CDR3 is TGTGCCATCAGTGAGTCGGGTACGACAGGTGCCTACGAGCAGTACTTC.

At least ten counts were recorded for this clonotype. The V and J genes are TRBV10-3 and TRBJ2-1, with TRBD1 as a possible D gene (6 bases). Germline-derived CDR1 and CDR2 are ENHRY and SYGVKD. CDR3 size: 13 residues. Trimming stripped 6 bases from V and 8 bases from J, with 14 bases between. The CDR3 region is CAISVRGSDEQFF. CDR3 bases: TGTGCCATCAGCGTCAGGGGCTCGGATGAGCAGTTCTTC.

In the case of this clonotype: This may stem from a read error, because a much larger clone lies one nucleotide away. The chain is built from TRBV3-1 and TRBJ1-6; perhaps TRBD1 as D (6 bases). Germline V gives CDR1 LGHDT, CDR2 YNNKEL (reference sequence). This CDR3 spans 15 amino acids. The CDR3 nucleotides are TGTGCCAGCAGCCAACCGGGACAACTCCATTCACCCCTCCGCTTT. Its protein product is CASSQPGQLHSPLRF.

This clonotype was counted many times. The chain couples TRBV3-1 to TRBJ2-1; 10 positions match TRBD2. Germline CDR1 LGHDT, CDR2 YNNKEL (reference sequence). This CDR3 is 15 amino acids long. After removal of 0 bases from V and 4 bases from J, the junction contained 0 bases not matched to a gene. The CDR3 DNA reads TGTGCCAGCAGCCAAGAGACTAGCGGGTACAATGAGCAGTTCTTC. Translating it yields CASSQETSGYNEQFF.

This clonotype was seen many times. This chain uses TRBV11-1 with TRBJ1-2; perhaps TRBD1 as D (5 bases). Trimming shortened V by 7 bases and J by 7 bases, and 22 bases separated the two germline ends. Looked up from germline, CDR1 is SGHAT and CDR2 is FQDESV (reference sequence). The CDR3 totals 15 residues. This CDR3 is CASTEEGLPSTGYTF. The CDR3 nucleotides are TGTGCCAGCACCGAGGAGGGGCTCCCTTCGACTGGCTACACCTTC.

This clonotype was picked up many times. The rearrangement joins TRBV6-1 to TRBJ2-1; 11 nucleotides line up with TRBD2. CDR1 MNHNS and CDR2 SASEGT come from the germline V gene. The CDR3 totals 14 residues. The junction had 5 bases not matched to a gene; V was cut back by 9 bases and J by 4 bases. The chain's CDR3 is CASLTSGVYNEQFF. DNA of the CDR3: TGTGCCAGTCTGACTAGCGGGGTTTACAATGAGCAGTTCTTC.

This clonotype was detected only a few times. V usage is TRBV5-1 and J usage is TRBJ2-1; D could derive from TRBD1 or TRBD2 (6 bases each). The V end was cut by 4 bases, the J end by 1 base, with 15 bases between. Germline V gives CDR1 SGHRS, CDR2 YFSETQ. The CDR3 loop spans 16 amino acids. Written as DNA, the CDR3 is TGCGCCAGCAGCCTTTTCGGGGGCCCGTCCTACAATGAGCAGTTCTTC. Encoded protein: CASSLFGGPSYNEQFF.

Notes on this clonotype: A much larger clone sits a single nucleotide away, making a read error possible. This rearrangement joins TRBV6-1 to TRBJ2-7; possible D gene TRBD2, 5 bases. Germline CDR1 and CDR2: MNHNS and SASEGT. Trimming stripped 10 bases from V and 4 bases from J, with 26 bases between. The CDR3 has 16 residues. The DNA for the CDR3 is TGTGCCATCTCGAGGGTGGCTGGCGGAGACACTTACGAGCAGTACTTC. Encoded protein: CAISRVAGGDTYEQYF.

This rearrangement joins TRBV10-3 to TRBJ2-3; 7 bases are a match to TRBD1. The CDR3 extends over 13 amino acids. With V trimmed by 9 bases and J by 6 bases, 9 bases remained unmatched. Germline V gives CDR1 ENHRY, CDR2 SYGVKD. The CDR3 region is CAISKGTVDTQYF. The CDR3 DNA reads as TGTGCCATTAGCAAGGGGACAGTCGATACGCAGTATTTT.

The gene calls are TRBV19 and TRBJ2-3; tentative D call: TRBD2 (6 bases). The length of the CDR3 is 16 residues. Germline values: CDR1 LNHDA, CDR2 SQIVND (reference sequence). V shed 5 bases and J shed 6 bases, with 21 bases lying between them. The CDR3: CASSGRGTAQRDTQYF. The DNA of the CDR3 is TGTGCCAGTAGTGGTCGGGGGACGGCCCAAAGGGATACGCAGTATTTT.

The rearrangement uses TRBV5-4 and TRBJ2-7, with D perhaps matching TRBD2 (5 bases). Germline values: CDR1 SGHNT, CDR2 YYREEE (reference sequence). V was clipped by 0 bases and J by 3 bases, with 10 bases between them. There are 14 residues in the CDR3. CDR3 sequence reads: CASSLGSARYEQYF. CDR3 nucleotide sequence: TGTGCCAGCAGCTTGGGTAGCGCCCGCTACGAGCAGTACTTC.